The 18 T cell receptor beta chains given below trace back to one sample, sequenced in a study of immune heterogeneity within non-small cell lung tumors. Genomic DNA extracted from bulk tumor tissue served as template. A total of about 550 ng was used per sample. During surgery, several far-apart biopsies were obtained from every primary tumor. Curative surgery was undertaken by patients, who had untreated, newly diagnosed non-small cell lung cancer. Multiplex PCR (32 V and 13 J primers) was used to amplify the TCR beta CDR3. TCRdb reprocessed the multiplex PCR reads with MiXCR, giving one entry per CDR3 protein. The sample has around 5,000 distinct CDR3 sequences; approximately 30% are singletons. The sequenced sample was lung tumor tissue. These receptors were taken from a woman aged 45-59 years with non-small cell lung cancer.

The chain recombines TRBV3-1 with TRBJ1-6; D is undetermined. CDR1 and CDR2 from the germline V gene are LGHDT and YNNKEL (reference sequence). There are 12 residues in the CDR3. V lost 7 bases and J lost 8, with 9 bases in between. This chain's CDR3 is CASNREYSPLHF. CDR3 bases: TGTGCCAGCAACCGGGAGTATTCACCCCTCCACTTT. The variable domain in full, with the rest retrieved from reference TRBV3-1 and TRBJ1-6, is DTAVSQTPKYLVTQMGNDKSIKCEQNLGHDTMYWYKQDSKKFLKIMFSYNNKELIINETVPNRFSPKSPDKAHLNLHINSLELGDSAVYFCASNREYSPLHFGNGTRLTVT.

This clonotype is classed as medium-sized. The chain carries TRBV28 and TRBJ1-2, with D perhaps matching TRBD1 (6 bases). V shed 6 bases and J shed 0 bases, with 17 bases lying between them. The germline gives CDR1 MDHEN, CDR2 SYDVKM. The CDR3 runs 16 residues. CDR3 DNA sequence: TGTGCCAGCAGGAGGGGAGGCCAGGGGTCTAACTATGGCTACACCTTC. Translating it yields CASRRGGQGSNYGYTF.

The chain is built from TRBV3-1 and TRBJ2-5, with D perhaps TRBD2 (6 bases). Deletions cut 4 bases from V and 2 bases from J, with 17 bases between. The CDR3 sequence is 16 residues long. CDR1 and CDR2 from the germline V gene are LGHDT and YNNKEL (reference sequence). The chain's CDR3 is CASSPSVGGWQETQYF. For the CDR3, the DNA is TGTGCCAGCAGCCCGTCAGTAGGAGGGTGGCAAGAGACCCAGTACTTC.

By share of the sample, this clonotype is medium-sized. The chain links TRBV7-8 to TRBJ1-2; weak D call: TRBD1 (5 bases). The V and J ends lost 0 bases and 7 bases respectively, with 15 bases between them. Germline values: CDR1 SGHVS, CDR2 FQNEAQ. The length of the CDR3 is 15 residues. The CDR3 nucleotides are TGTGCCAGCAGCTTAGCGGAAGCAGGGCAATTTGGCTACACCTTC. It yields the protein CASSLAEAGQFGYTF.

The chain is built from TRBV4-3 and TRBJ1-2, with a possible D match to TRBD1 (5 bases). The CDR3 totals 14 residues. V lost 4 bases to trimming and J lost 3 bases, with 12 bases between them. Germline-derived CDR1 and CDR2 are LGHNA and YSLEER. The CDR3: CASSPSAGDYGYTF. The CDR3 DNA is TGCGCCAGCAGCCCCTCGGCGGGGGACTATGGCTACACCTTC.

By share, this clonotype counts as medium-sized. The rearrangement joins TRBV28 to TRBJ2-2, with 8 bases identical to TRBD2. Germline V CDR1 and CDR2: MDHEN, SYDVKM. The CDR3 runs 15 residues. V gave up 3 bases and J gave up 3 bases; unmatched junction bases: 3. The CDR3 spells CASSFPGRDTGELFF. The CDR3 DNA follows: TGTGCCAGCAGTTTTCCCGGGAGGGACACCGGGGAGCTGTTTTTT. The whole variable domain, filled in from reference TRBV28 and TRBJ2-2, reads DVKVTQSSRYLVKRTGEKVFLECVQDMDHENMFWYRQDPGLGLRLIYFSYDVKMKEKGDIPEGYSVSREKKERFSLILESASTNQTSMYLCASSFPGRDTGELFFGEGSRLTVL.

This chain joins TRBV20-1 and TRBJ2-5; the D gene is possibly TRBD1 (5 bases). The CDR3 is made up of 13 amino acids. Trimming took off 3 bases at V and 5 bases at J, with 13 bases between the two ends. CDR1 DFQATT and CDR2 SNEGSKA come from the germline V gene (reference sequence). CDR3 DNA: TGCAGTGCTAGGGCCCAGGGCCGGGAGACCCAGTACTTC. Protein product: CSARAQGRETQYF.

This clonotype is categorized as medium-sized. The CDR3 loop reads CASSDGGVLVAKNIQYF. The CDR3 DNA follows: TGTGCCAGCAGTGACGGGGGGGTCTTGGTCGCCAAAAACATTCAGTACTTC. V gene TRBV2 combines with J gene TRBJ2-4, with 8 nucleotides matching TRBD2. Germline-derived CDR1 and CDR2 are SNHLY and FYNNEI. The CDR3 is 17 residues long. V lost 3 bases, J lost 1 base, and 8 bases stayed unmatched.

This clonotype is categorized as medium-sized. The gene calls are TRBV28 and TRBJ1-1; a weak D match, TRBD1 (5 bases). V lost 6 bases and J 1 base, leaving 6 bases between the germline ends. This CDR3 spans 12 amino acids. Germline V gene lookup returns CDR1 MDHEN and CDR2 SYDVKM. Here the CDR3 reads CASRDRNTEAFF. The CDR3 coding sequence is TGTGCCAGCAGAGACAGGAACACTGAAGCTTTCTTT.

This clonotype occurred a few times. The gene calls are TRBV7-9 and TRBJ1-1; TRBD1 matches 10 bases. Unmatched junction bases numbered 10, after V lost 5 bases and J lost 4 bases. CDR1 is SEHNR, CDR2 FQNEAQ, per germline (reference sequence). This CDR3 region has 16 residues. This CDR3 is CASSGGTGEGGTEAFF. CDR3 nucleotides: TGTGCCAGCAGCGGAGGGACAGGGGAGGGGGGCACTGAAGCTTTCTTT.

This clonotype is medium-sized. The chain is built from TRBV20-1 and TRBJ2-1; 14 bases map to TRBD2. CDR1 is DFQATT, CDR2 SNEGSKA, per germline (reference sequence). V shed 6 bases, J shed 4 bases, and the junction held 8 bases outside the gene matches. The CDR3 is made up of 16 amino acids. The CDR3 coding sequence is TGCAGTGCGGGGGGACTAGCGGGAGACCCTTACAATGAGCAGTTCTTC. Encoded protein: CSAGGLAGDPYNEQFF.

This chain joins TRBV18 and TRBJ2-1, with D perhaps matching TRBD1 or TRBD2 (5 bases each). V was clipped by 1 base and J by 8 bases, with 6 bases between them. The CDR3 totals 12 residues. Germline-derived CDR1 and CDR2 are KGHSH and LQKENI. The CDR3 spells CASSPQGHEQFF. The CDR3 DNA sequence: TGTGCCAGCTCACCACAGGGACATGAGCAGTTCTTC.

This clonotype counts as medium-sized. This rearrangement joins TRBV5-1 to TRBJ1-2, with a possible D match to TRBD1 (5 bases). CDR1 is SGHRS, CDR2 YFSETQ, per germline. With 6 bases removed from V and 3 bases from J, the gap between germline ends came to 9 bases. The CDR3 loop spans 12 amino acids. CDR3 sequence reads: CASTDRYYGYTF. The CDR3 DNA reads as TGCGCCAGCACCGACAGATACTATGGCTACACCTTC.

V and J are TRBV5-4 and TRBJ2-7; D is perhaps TRBD2 (5 bases). The CDR3 has 13 amino acids. Between the trimmed V and J ends, which lost 4 bases and 3 bases, there was a span of 11 bases. Germline V gene sequence: CDR1 SGHNT, CDR2 YYREEE (reference sequence). The CDR3 here is CASSRQEGYEQYF. In DNA, the CDR3 is TGTGCCAGCAGCCGTCAAGAGGGCTACGAGCAGTACTTC. The variable domain in full, completed from reference TRBV5-4 and TRBJ2-7, reads ETGVTQSPTHLIKTRGQQVTLRCSSQSGHNTVSWYQQALGQGPQFIFQYYREEENGRGNFPPRFSGLQFPNYSSELNVNALELDDSALYLCASSRQEGYEQYFGPGTRLTVT.

Concerning this clonotype itself: A much larger clone differs by one base, so this may be a read error. This rearrangement joins TRBV20-1 to TRBJ2-1, with 7 bases matching TRBD2. CDR1 DFQATT and CDR2 SNEGSKA come from the germline V gene (reference sequence). This CDR3 comprises 15 residues. Trimming cost V 3 bases and J 10 bases; bases outside gene matches: 15. The CDR3 protein is CSASPGTNNRREQFF. The CDR3 DNA sequence: TGCAGTGCTAGTCCTGGGACTAACAATCGGCGGGAGCAGTTCTTC.

A note on this clonotype: A much larger clone lies one base from this, so it may be a read error. This chain joins TRBV5-1 and TRBJ2-3; the match to TRBD1 covers 10 bases. Trimming removed 0 bases from V and 5 bases from J; junction bases left unmatched: 0. The CDR3 is made up of 14 amino acids. CDR1 and CDR2 from the germline V gene are SGHRS and YFSETQ. CDR3 sequence reads: CASSLGTGGDTQYF. As DNA, the CDR3 is TGCGCCAGCAGCTTGGGGACAGGGGGAGATACGCAGTATTTT.

This clonotype appeared once. The CDR3 bases are TGTGCCAGCAGCTTTGGCAGGGACCACCGTAACTATGGCTACACCTTC. Translating gives CASSFGRDHRNYGYTF. V and J are TRBV7-2 and TRBJ1-2; tentatively, D is TRBD1 (5 bases). With 3 bases removed from V and 1 base from J, the gap between germline ends came to 15 bases. This CDR3 has 16 residues. Germline lookup yields CDR1 SGHTA and CDR2 FQGNSA.

The gene calls are TRBV5-1 and TRBJ2-2, with D uncertain. Germline-derived CDR1 and CDR2 are SGHRS and YFSETQ. V shed 0 bases and J shed 4 bases, with 10 bases lying between them. This CDR3 comprises 15 residues. The CDR3 nucleotides read TGCGCCAGCAGCTTGGCCCTTCTTGGCACCGGGGAGCTGTTTTTT. Translation gives CASSLALLGTGELFF.